The next 29 T cell receptor beta chains were all read from a single sample in a study of CD8+ T cells in alopecia areata. Extraction and reverse transcription of RNA yielded cDNA as the sequencing template. TCRdb keeps only in-frame clones here, not all; method: immunoSEQ multiplex PCR. The sample records roughly 120,000 clones, less than 70% being singletons. The material sequenced was CD4+ T cells sorted from blood. The receptors come from a human donor in good health.

The chain has TRBV25-1 and TRBJ1-2; D unresolved. The length of the CDR3 is 14 residues. CDR1 is MGHDK and CDR2 is SYGVNS in the germline V gene. V lost 1 base and J lost 2, with 8 bases in between. The CDR3 DNA is TGTGCCAGCAGTGAATCGGGAACGAACTATGGCTACACCTTC. Translating gives CASSESGTNYGYTF.

This clone turned up a few times. V is TRBV6-5 and J is TRBJ1-1; 7 bases align to TRBD1. Trimming removed 6 bases from V and 4 bases from J; junction bases left unmatched: 11. CDR3 length: 15 residues. Per the germline V gene, CDR1 is MNHEY and CDR2 is SVGAGI. The CDR3 is CASSPSQGSSTEAFF. For the CDR3, the DNA is TGTGCCAGCAGCCCCTCACAGGGGAGTAGCACTGAAGCTTTCTTT.

J is TRBJ2-3 and V is TRBV7-2; 8 nucleotides agree with TRBD2. Germline V gene lookup returns CDR1 SGHTA and CDR2 FQGNSA. The length of the CDR3 is 17 residues. After removal of 1 base from V and 2 bases from J, the junction contained 8 bases not matched to a gene. The CDR3 bases are TGTGCCAGCAGCTTAGGGACGCGGGGGGCCCCCACAGATACGCAGTATTTT. This encodes CASSLGTRGAPTDTQYF.

The J gene is TRBJ2-1, the V gene TRBV4-1; the match to TRBD2 covers 8 bases. This CDR3 is 16 amino acids long. Germline CDR1 MGHRA, CDR2 YSYEKL. J was trimmed by 8 bases and V by 4 bases; bases with no gene match: 13. Here the CDR3 reads CASSRRYATSDHEQFF. The CDR3 bases are TGCGCCAGCAGCCGAAGATACGCGACTAGCGACCATGAGCAGTTCTTC.

This rearrangement joins TRBV7-9 to TRBJ1-2; 9 bases are shared with TRBD1. CDR3 length: 14 amino acids. The J segment lost 4 bases and the V segment lost 5 bases, leaving 5 bases of the junction unmatched. Germline CDR1 SEHNR, CDR2 FQNEAQ (reference sequence). Here the CDR3 DNA reads TGTGCCAGCAGCCCATCGGGACAGGGCTATGGCTACACCTTC. It codes for CASSPSGQGYGYTF.

The chain links TRBV7-9 to TRBJ1-2; TRBD1 is a possible D gene (5 bases). CDR1 and CDR2 (germline): SEHNR, FQNEAQ (reference sequence). V lost 4 bases and J lost 8, with 20 bases in between. The CDR3 extends over 15 amino acids. In DNA, the CDR3 is TGTGCCAGCAGCTACACCGGGACCGCCGTTGGAGGCTACACCTTC. The encoded protein is CASSYTGTAVGGYTF.

V gene TRBV4-1 combines with J gene TRBJ2-3; D might be TRBD2 (6 bases). Germline CDR1 reads MGHRA; CDR2 reads YSYEKL. The length of the CDR3 is 14 residues. V lost 3 bases and J 5 bases, leaving 12 bases between the germline ends. CDR3 sequence reads: CASSQAGFEDTQYF. The DNA of the CDR3 is TGCGCCAGCAGCCAGGCGGGGTTCGAAGATACGCAGTATTTT.

CDR3 amino acids: CAWSPQGDTQYF. CDR3 nucleotide sequence: TGTGCCTGGAGTCCCCAAGGAGATACGCAGTATTTT. The chain has TRBV30 and TRBJ2-3, with D unresolved. The length of the CDR3 is 12 residues. Germline CDR1 is GTSNPN and CDR2 is SVGIG (reference sequence). V shed 2 bases and J shed 5 bases, with 8 bases lying between them. The full variable domain, with the rest looked up from reference TRBV30 and TRBJ2-3, is SQTIHQWPATLVQPVGSPLSLECTVEGTSNPNLYWYRQAAGRGLQLLFYSVGIGQISSEVPQNLSASRPQDRQFILSSKKLLLSDSGFYLCAWSPQGDTQYFGPGTRLTVL.

The rearrangement uses TRBV10-3 and TRBJ1-2; 7 nucleotides agree with TRBD1. The germline V gene has CDR1 ENHRY and CDR2 SYGVKD. Trimming at V came to 8 bases and at J to 3 bases, leaving 3 bases not matched to a gene. This CDR3 contains 12 residues. The CDR3 DNA is TGTGCCATCGGGAGGGGGCACTATGGCTACACCTTC. It is translated as CAIGRGHYGYTF.

On this clone itself: Within the sample, other DNA sequences also encode this same CDR3. This chain connects TRBV29-1 to TRBJ2-3; no firm D call. There are 13 residues in the CDR3. Germline V gene lookup returns CDR1 SQVTM and CDR2 ANQGSEA. The V and J ends lost 3 bases and 1 base respectively, with 8 bases between them. The CDR3 DNA is TGCAGCGTTGACAGAGGAGGCACAGATACGCAGTATTTT. It translates to CSVDRGGTDTQYF.

This clone was observed a handful of times. J is TRBJ1-1 and V is TRBV29-1; 8 bases fit TRBD1. Trimming cost V 8 bases and J 3 bases; bases outside gene matches: 11. Per the germline V gene, CDR1 is SQVTM and CDR2 is ANQGSEA. The CDR3 contains 14 residues. The CDR3 nucleotides read TGCAGCACCCGGACAGGGAGGTCGGACACTGAAGCTTTCTTT. Encoded protein: CSTRTGRSDTEAFF.

The chain has TRBV29-1 and TRBJ2-4; a weak D match, TRBD1 (6 bases). The V gene's germline CDR1 is SQVTM and CDR2 ANQGSEA. This CDR3 is built from 16 residues. V shed 5 bases and J shed 2 bases, with 19 bases lying between them. The CDR3 spells CSVIPRGSFTKNIQYF. CDR3 in DNA: TGCAGCGTTATCCCTAGGGGGTCATTTACCAAAAACATTCAGTACTTC.

The chain is built from TRBV29-1 and TRBJ2-2; a possible D gene is TRBD1 (6 bases). The CDR3 totals 13 residues. In germline, CDR1 is SQVTM, CDR2 ANQGSEA. Trimming stripped 7 bases from V and 0 bases from J, with 9 bases between. In DNA, the CDR3 is TGCAGCGGCCAGGGGACGAACACCGGGGAGCTGTTTTTT. The encoded protein is CSGQGTNTGELFF.

This rearrangement joins TRBV29-1 to TRBJ2-2; tentatively, D is TRBD1 or TRBD2 (5 bases each). V was trimmed by 6 bases and J by 1 base, leaving 6 bases between them. The CDR3 totals 12 residues. CDR1 is SQVTM and CDR2 is ANQGSEA in the germline V gene. The CDR3: CSVGRNTGELFF. The CDR3 DNA follows: TGCAGCGTGGGACGGAACACCGGGGAGCTGTTTTTT.

The J gene is TRBJ1-6, the V gene TRBV9, with D unclear. CDR1 is SGDLS and CDR2 is YYNGEE in the germline V gene. CDR3 length equals 13 residues. Trimming shortened V by 0 bases and J by 9 bases, and 7 bases separated the two germline ends. In DNA form, the CDR3 reads TGTGCCAGCAGCGTAGAGACCGTTTCACCCCTCCACTTT. Its translation is CASSVETVSPLHF.

The V and J genes are TRBV2 and TRBJ2-3; the match to TRBD2 covers 7 bases. Germline V gene sequence: CDR1 SNHLY, CDR2 FYNNEI. This CDR3 contains 13 residues. The ends lost 7 bases at V and 5 bases at J; junction bases unmatched: 6. CDR3 nucleotide sequence: TGTGCCAGCACGCGGGGGACCGAAGATACGCAGTATTTT. Amino acid sequence: CASTRGTEDTQYF.

This chain uses TRBV4-1 with TRBJ2-3; D gene unclear. V was shortened by 0 bases and J by 2 bases, with 6 bases between the two germline ends. Germline assignment: CDR1 MGHRA and CDR2 YSYEKL. CDR3 size: 14 residues. The CDR3, as DNA: TGCGCCAGCAGCCAAGACCCGAACACAGATACGCAGTATTTT. Its translation is CASSQDPNTDTQYF.

This chain connects TRBV18 to TRBJ2-7; D remains ambiguous. Trimming shortened V by 5 bases and J by 0 bases, and 17 bases separated the two germline ends. This CDR3 region has 16 residues. Germline lookup yields CDR1 KGHSH and CDR2 LQKENI. CDR3 sequence: CASSWNRVSSSYEQYF. The CDR3 DNA is TGTGCCAGCTCATGGAACCGGGTTTCAAGCTCCTACGAGCAGTACTTC.

The CDR3 DNA reads as TGTGCCTGGAGGCAGGATCGGCCTAATGGCTACACCTTC. Amino acids: CAWRQDRPNGYTF. The chain couples TRBV30 to TRBJ1-2, with no clear D. CDR1 and CDR2 from the germline V gene are GTSNPN and SVGIG (reference sequence). The CDR3 is 13 residues long. Trimming shortened V by 3 bases and J by 6 bases, and 14 bases separated the two germline ends.

The rearrangement links TRBV5-1 to TRBJ1-6, with 9 nucleotides matching TRBD1. Trimming cost V 3 bases and J 8 bases; bases outside gene matches: 6. CDR3 length: 15 residues. CDR1 is SGHRS and CDR2 is YFSETQ in the germline V gene. CDR3 residues: CASSSADRGYSPLHF. DNA for the CDR3: TGCGCCAGCAGCTCGGCGGACAGGGGTTATTCACCCCTCCACTTT.

V gene TRBV6-1 combines with J gene TRBJ1-2; no clear D gene. Between the trimmed V and J ends, which lost 2 bases and 4 bases, there was a span of 11 bases. This CDR3 has 14 residues. Germline V gene sequence: CDR1 MNHNS, CDR2 SASEGT. The CDR3 loop reads CASSENGDIYGYTF. In DNA, the CDR3 is TGTGCCAGCAGTGAAAATGGAGATATCTATGGCTACACCTTC.

V is TRBV29-1 and J is TRBJ2-7, with 11 bases that match TRBD1. Germline trimming cut 6 bases from V and 4 bases from J; bases unmatched to any gene: 8. Germline V lookup: CDR1 SQVTM, CDR2 ANQGSEA. This CDR3 spans 14 amino acids. The CDR3 spells CSVSPGTGGYEQYF. The CDR3, as DNA: TGCAGCGTATCGCCCGGGACAGGGGGTTACGAGCAGTACTTC.

V and J are TRBV29-1 and TRBJ2-5; D is unresolved. V lost 6 bases to trimming and J lost 5 bases, with 7 bases between them. The germline CDR1 and CDR2 sequences are SQVTM and ANQGSEA. This CDR3 spans 10 amino acids. The chain's CDR3 is CSVKGETQYF. The CDR3 DNA reads TGCAGCGTCAAAGGGGAGACCCAGTACTTC.

The gene calls are TRBV27 and TRBJ2-5; TRBD2 agrees at 7 bases. The ends lost 6 bases at V and 2 bases at J; junction bases unmatched: 6. This CDR3 is built from 14 residues. Germline V gene lookup returns CDR1 MNHEY and CDR2 SMNVEV (reference sequence). The CDR3, as DNA: TGTGCCAGCAGACCCGCTAGCGGACAAGAGACCCAGTACTTC. Amino acids: CASRPASGQETQYF.

The chain recombines TRBV6-1 with TRBJ2-7, with D unclear. Trimming removed 8 bases at V and 6 bases at J, with 23 bases between. The CDR3 extends over 15 amino acids. Germline loops: CDR1 MNHNS, CDR2 SASEGT. CDR3 loop: CASPVDTKPTGEQYF. The CDR3 DNA sequence: TGTGCCAGCCCTGTTGACACGAAACCGACGGGCGAGCAGTACTTC.

This clone was picked up one time. It is unclear where the CDR3 begins or ends on the DNA, so no DNA is shown, and the CDR3 is as TCRdb lists it. The CDR3 spells CSVAEGAF. The chain has TRBV29-1 and TRBJ1-1. Germline values: CDR1 SQVTM, CDR2 ANQGSEA. A total of 8 residues make up the CDR3, ends included.

The genes are TRBV30 and TRBJ2-7; 7 nucleotides line up with TRBD1. The CDR3 runs 14 residues. The V and J ends lost 5 bases and 6 bases, in that order; junction bases with no gene match: 13. Germline CDR1 and CDR2: GTSNPN and SVGIG (reference sequence). The DNA of the CDR3 is TGTGCCTGGTCTTTAGACAGGGTACGAGGCGAGCAGTACTTC. Protein product: CAWSLDRVRGEQYF.

This sequence joins TRBV10-3 and TRBJ1-1; 7 positions match TRBD1. The J segment lost 5 bases and the V segment lost 6 bases, leaving 9 bases of the junction unmatched. The CDR3 runs 14 residues. Germline V gene lookup returns CDR1 ENHRY and CDR2 SYGVKD. The CDR3 spells CAISGTGERTEAFF. CDR3 bases: TGTGCCATCAGCGGAACAGGGGAGCGGACTGAAGCTTTCTTT.

The chain joins TRBV2 to TRBJ2-5; D not resolved. The germline V gene has CDR1 SNHLY and CDR2 FYNNEI. The CDR3 contains 11 residues. The germline V and J ends were trimmed by 4 bases and 9 bases, with 9 bases remaining between them. The CDR3 DNA follows: TGTGCCAGCAGTGTCGCAACGGCCCAGTACTTC. This sequence encodes CASSVATAQYF.